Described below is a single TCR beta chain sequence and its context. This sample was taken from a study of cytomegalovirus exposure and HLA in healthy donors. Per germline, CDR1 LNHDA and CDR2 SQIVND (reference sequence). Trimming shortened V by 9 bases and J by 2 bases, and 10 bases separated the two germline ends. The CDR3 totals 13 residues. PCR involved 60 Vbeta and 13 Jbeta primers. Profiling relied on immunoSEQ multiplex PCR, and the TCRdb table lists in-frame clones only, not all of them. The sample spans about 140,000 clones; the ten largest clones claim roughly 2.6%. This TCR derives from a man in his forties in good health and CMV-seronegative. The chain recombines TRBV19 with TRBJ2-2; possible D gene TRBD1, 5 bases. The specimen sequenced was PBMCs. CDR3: CASKGANTGELFF. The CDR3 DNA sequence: TGTGCCAGCAAAGGGGCTAACACCGGGGAGCTGTTTTTT. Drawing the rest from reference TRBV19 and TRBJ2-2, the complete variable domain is DGGITQSPKYLFRKEGQNVTLSCEQNLNHDAMYWYRQDPGQGLRLIYYSQIVNDFQKGDIAEGYSVSREKKESFPLTVTSAQKNPTAFYLCASKGANTGELFFGEGSRLTVL.